This TCR beta chain was identified in a study of CD8+ T cells in alopecia areata. Whole-study context: Treatment of the treated patients consisted of oral tofacitinib, 5 to 10 mg twice daily.

CDR1 is ENHRY and CDR2 is SYGVKD in the germline V gene. Trimming cost V 11 bases and J 5 bases, with 15 bases left between them. The CDR3 contains 12 residues. Alopecia areata patients had lesional scalp punch biopsies and peripheral blood taken from them. Extracted from the samples, RNA was reverse transcribed into cDNA to serve as the sequencing template. The data were produced by immunoSEQ multiplex PCR, yet TCRdb's version contains in-frame clones alone and is incomplete. The repertoire holds over 120,000 clones, with around 49% as singletons. This sequence was found in a human donor with alopecia areata. V gene TRBV10-3 combines with J gene TRBJ1-1; D not resolved. The specimen comprised CD4+ T cells sorted from blood, sampled at week 0. The CDR3 DNA is TGTGCCGTATCTCAACTAAGGACTGAAGCTTTCTTT. Amino acids: CAVSQLRTEAFF.